Listed below are T cell receptor beta chains from one sample, sequenced in a study of CD8 T cells in Susac syndrome. TCRdb re-analysed the immunoSEQ multiplex PCR reads in MiXCR, keeping a single row per CDR3 protein. In the table there are about 190,000 distinct CDR3 sequences, 95% of which are singletons. Specimen: CD4+ T cells from PBMCs. All receptors come from a human donor with Susac syndrome. CDR3s include the opening cysteine and the closing phenylalanine or tryptophan. The D gene is left open where the match is weak. A row's size may be missing; if present it is once, few, many or a size class.

size	D	J	V	CDR3	DNA
NA	NA	TRBJ2-4	TRBV20-1	CSAREEPKNIQYF	TGCAGTGCCCGTGAAGAGCCCAAAAACATTCAGTACTTC
NA	TRBD2	TRBJ2-3	TRBV20-1	CSAGDRLAGTDTQYF	TGCAGTGCGGGAGACCGACTAGCTGGCACAGATACGCAGTATTTT
NA	TRBD1	TRBJ1-1	TRBV6-5	CASSTNFHRGHGTEAFF	TGTGCCAGCAGTACTAATTTCCACAGGGGGCACGGCACTGAAGCTTTCTTT
NA	TRBD1	TRBJ2-1	TRBV3-1	CASSQSISGPGQGLNEQFF	TGTGCCAGCAGCCAATCCATAAGCGGACCGGGACAGGGGCTAAATGAGCAGTTCTTC
NA	TRBD1	TRBJ2-1	TRBV7-9	CASSFRQGSYNEQFF	TGTGCCAGCAGCTTCAGACAGGGATCCTACAATGAGCAGTTCTTC
NA	NA	TRBJ2-7	TRBV5-4	CASSLGPGEINEQYF	TGTGCCAGCAGCTTGGGACCGGGGGAAATCAACGAGCAGTACTTC
few	NA	TRBJ2-7	TRBV12-3/TRBV12-4	CASSPEYEQYF	TGTGCCAGCAGTCCCGAGTACGAGCAGTACTTC
once	NA	TRBJ2-1	TRBV5-4	CASSLQILSYNEQFF	TGTGCCAGCAGCCTACAGATACTCTCCTACAATGAGCAGTTCTTC
few	NA	TRBJ2-3	TRBV7-9	CASSRTSTDTQYF	TGTGCCAGCTCACGAACTAGCACAGATACGCAGTATTTT
NA	TRBD2	TRBJ2-1	TRBV20-1	CSARLAGGHNEQFF	TGCAGTGCCCGACTAGCGGGGGGGCACAATGAGCAGTTCTTC
NA	NA	TRBJ1-2	TRBV3-1	CASSQDYFRTGSHYGYTF	TGTGCCAGCAGCCAAGATTATTTCAGAACAGGGAGTCACTATGGCTACACCTTC
NA	TRBD2	TRBJ2-1	TRBV5-4	CASSLSSGGYNEQFF	TGTGCCAGCAGCTTGAGTAGCGGGGGTTACAATGAGCAGTTCTTC
NA	NA	TRBJ1-1	TRBV5-1	CASRDPGVTEAFF	TGCGCCAGCAGGGACCCAGGGGTGACTGAAGCTTTCTTT
NA	TRBD2	TRBJ2-3	TRBV30	CAWSVQSSGGDTQYF	TGTGCCTGGAGTGTACAGTCTAGCGGAGGAGATACGCAGTATTTT
NA	TRBD2	TRBJ2-3	TRBV12-3/TRBV12-4	CASSFGGGGTDTQYF	TGTGCCAGCAGTTTTGGCGGGGGTGGCACAGATACGCAGTATTTT
NA	NA	TRBJ1-2	TRBV20-1	CSASLRGRAGYTF	TGCAGTGCTAGTCTCCGGGGAAGGGCTGGCTACACCTTC
NA	TRBD1	TRBJ2-3	TRBV6-2/TRBV6-3	CASCYHREGARTDTQYF	TGTGCCAGCTGCTACCATAGAGAGGGGGCTCGCACAGATACGCAGTATTTT
NA	TRBD1	TRBJ2-5	TRBV2	CASNWDREETQYF	TGTGCCAGCAACTGGGACAGAGAAGAGACCCAGTACTTC
NA	NA	TRBJ2-6	TRBV6-1	CASSEALGAGANVLTF	TGTGCCAGCAGTGAAGCGCTAGGGGCTGGGGCCAACGTCCTGACTTTC
NA	TRBD1	TRBJ2-1	TRBV11-1	CASTSNNRGGDEQFF	TGTGCCAGCACTTCAAACAACAGGGGTGGCGATGAGCAGTTCTTC
NA	TRBD1	TRBJ2-5	TRBV6-7	CASSYANGTGTETQYF	TGTGCCAGCAGTTACGCTAATGGGACAGGGACCGAGACCCAGTACTTC
NA	NA	TRBJ1-4	TRBV9	CASSGGSLGKLFF	TGTGCCAGCAGCGGCGGGAGCTTGGGGAAACTGTTTTTT
NA	NA	TRBJ2-7	TRBV29-1	CSGAVDRYEQYF	TGCAGCGGGGCCGTCGACCGCTACGAGCAGTACTTC
NA	NA	TRBJ2-1	TRBV7-3	CASSLLGAKIHEQFF	TGTGCCAGCAGCTTATTGGGGGCCAAGATCCATGAGCAGTTCTTC
NA	TRBD2	TRBJ2-3	TRBV6-4	CASSHLPTSGVTDTQYF	TGTGCCAGCAGTCACCTACCGACTAGCGGGGTCACAGATACGCAGTATTTT
NA	NA	TRBJ2-6	TRBV20-1	CSAVHGNSGANVLTF	TGCAGTGCTGTACACGGAAACTCTGGGGCCAACGTCCTGACTTTC
NA	NA	TRBJ2-3	TRBV3-1	CASSQRSNTQYF	TGTGCCAGCAGCCAACGGAGCAATACGCAGTATTTT
NA	NA	TRBJ2-1	TRBV4-1	CASRSFDFDNEQFF	TGCGCCAGCAGGTCCTTTGACTTCGACAATGAGCAGTTCTTC
NA	TRBD2	TRBJ2-5	TRBV30	CAWKVSGGQETQYF	TGTGCCTGGAAAGTAAGCGGGGGACAAGAGACCCAGTACTTC
NA	NA	TRBJ1-5	TRBV23-1	CASSRPGHKPQHF	TGCGCCAGCAGTCGGCCAGGGCATAAGCCCCAGCATTTT
NA	NA	TRBJ2-7	TRBV7-8	CASSLERARGYEQYF	TGTGCCAGCAGCTTAGAGCGGGCCAGGGGGTACGAGCAGTACTTC
NA	NA	TRBJ1-5	TRBV11-2	CASSLEGDQPQHF	TGTGCCAGCAGCTTAGAAGGGGATCAGCCCCAGCATTTT
NA	NA	TRBJ1-6	TRBV2	CASSPLQPTATSPLHF	TGTGCCAGCAGTCCACTCCAACCGACAGCTACTTCACCCCTCCACTTT
NA	NA	TRBJ1-5	TRBV20-1	CSARASTGNQPQHF	TGCAGTGCTAGAGCATCCACAGGAAATCAGCCCCAGCATTTT
once	TRBD2	TRBJ2-5	TRBV2	CASRAGTSGGKETQYF	TGTGCCAGCAGGGCCGGGACTAGCGGGGGGAAGGAGACCCAGTACTTC
NA	TRBD2	TRBJ2-2	TRBV20-1	CSARGLAGDLNTGELFF	TGCAGTGCTAGAGGCCTAGCGGGGGACCTTAACACCGGGGAGCTGTTTTTT
NA	NA	TRBJ1-1	TRBV28	CASSTEFLTEAFF	TGTGCCAGCAGCACAGAATTCCTAACTGAAGCTTTCTTT
NA	NA	TRBJ2-7	TRBV9	CASSPGHESYEQYF	TGTGCCAGCAGCCCGGGACATGAGTCCTACGAGCAGTACTTC
NA	NA	TRBJ1-1	TRBV6-1	CASTRDRMNTEAFF	TGTGCCAGCACCCGGGACCGAATGAACACTGAAGCTTTCTTT
NA	NA	TRBJ1-1	TRBV7-6	CASSPEGGLTEAFF	TGTGCCAGCAGCCCTGAAGGGGGGCTTACTGAAGCTTTCTTT
NA	TRBD2	TRBJ2-3	TRBV20-1	CSASRAGGPDTQYF	TGCAGTGCTAGCCGGGCGGGGGGGCCCGATACGCAGTATTTT
NA	TRBD2	TRBJ2-7	TRBV30	CAWRGTSRWGEQYF	TGTGCCTGGAGGGGGACTAGCCGGTGGGGCGAGCAGTACTTC
NA	NA	TRBJ2-4	TRBV6-5	CASRRPGAVDIQYF	TGTGCCAGCAGAAGGCCAGGGGCGGTAGACATTCAGTACTTC
NA	NA	TRBJ2-3	TRBV20-1	CSATADYTDTQYF	TGCAGTGCTACGGCGGATTACACAGATACGCAGTATTTT
NA	TRBD1	TRBJ1-2	TRBV3-1	CASSQDRGRRYGYTF	TGTGCCAGCAGCCAAGACAGGGGGCGTCGATATGGCTACACCTTC
NA	NA	TRBJ1-4	TRBV4-3	CASSQDMRTATNEKLFF	TGCGCCAGCAGCCAAGACATGAGGACGGCAACTAATGAAAAACTGTTTTTT
NA	TRBD1	TRBJ2-1	TRBV5-1	CASSVGQGLKNEQFF	TGCGCCAGCAGCGTCGGACAGGGCCTTAAAAATGAGCAGTTCTTC
NA	TRBD2	TRBJ2-2	TRBV5-4	CASSLGGAGGLNTGELFF	TGTGCCAGCAGCTTGGGGGGAGCGGGGGGGCTCAACACCGGGGAGCTGTTTTTT
NA	TRBD2	TRBJ2-7	TRBV20-1	CSATLAGSEQYF	TGCAGTGCCACACTAGCGGGCAGCGAGCAGTACTTC
NA	NA	TRBJ2-2	TRBV6-2/TRBV6-3	CASQAMRTGELFF	TGTGCCAGCCAAGCGATGCGGACCGGGGAGCTGTTTTTT
once	NA	TRBJ2-5	TRBV5-1	CASSHEGPDTQETQYF	TGCGCCAGCAGCCACGAAGGTCCGGACACCCAAGAGACCCAGTACTTC
NA	NA	TRBJ1-2	TRBV5-4	CASSLVRDYGYTF	TGTGCCAGCAGCTTGGTGAGGGACTATGGCTACACCTTC
NA	NA	TRBJ2-7	TRBV2	CASSGAPGAYYEQYF	TGTGCCAGCAGTGGGGCTCCGGGGGCATATTACGAGCAGTACTTC
NA	NA	TRBJ2-3	TRBV19	CASREGLSTDTQYF	TGTGCCAGTAGGGAAGGATTGAGCACAGATACGCAGTATTTT
NA	NA	TRBJ2-5	TRBV14	CASSQDPGRPGETQYF	TGTGCCAGCAGCCAAGATCCTGGCAGGCCGGGCGAGACCCAGTACTTC
NA	NA	TRBJ1-5	TRBV12-3/TRBV12-4	CASSEGLSNQPQHF	TGTGCCAGCAGTGAGGGACTTAGCAATCAGCCCCAGCATTTT
NA	NA	TRBJ2-7	TRBV4-1	CASSQDGPGAYEQYF	TGCGCCAGCAGCCAAGATGGACCGGGAGCCTACGAGCAGTACTTC
NA	NA	TRBJ1-2	TRBV29-1	CSVEGQGYGYGYTF	TGCAGCGTTGAGGGGCAGGGTTATGGCTATGGCTACACCTTC
NA	NA	TRBJ1-4	TRBV2	CASSGDPNEKLFF	TGTGCCAGCAGTGGGGACCCCAATGAAAAACTGTTTTTT
NA	TRBD1	TRBJ1-4	TRBV30	CAWNRGLDEKLFF	TGTGCCTGGAACAGGGGGCTCGACGAAAAACTGTTTTTT